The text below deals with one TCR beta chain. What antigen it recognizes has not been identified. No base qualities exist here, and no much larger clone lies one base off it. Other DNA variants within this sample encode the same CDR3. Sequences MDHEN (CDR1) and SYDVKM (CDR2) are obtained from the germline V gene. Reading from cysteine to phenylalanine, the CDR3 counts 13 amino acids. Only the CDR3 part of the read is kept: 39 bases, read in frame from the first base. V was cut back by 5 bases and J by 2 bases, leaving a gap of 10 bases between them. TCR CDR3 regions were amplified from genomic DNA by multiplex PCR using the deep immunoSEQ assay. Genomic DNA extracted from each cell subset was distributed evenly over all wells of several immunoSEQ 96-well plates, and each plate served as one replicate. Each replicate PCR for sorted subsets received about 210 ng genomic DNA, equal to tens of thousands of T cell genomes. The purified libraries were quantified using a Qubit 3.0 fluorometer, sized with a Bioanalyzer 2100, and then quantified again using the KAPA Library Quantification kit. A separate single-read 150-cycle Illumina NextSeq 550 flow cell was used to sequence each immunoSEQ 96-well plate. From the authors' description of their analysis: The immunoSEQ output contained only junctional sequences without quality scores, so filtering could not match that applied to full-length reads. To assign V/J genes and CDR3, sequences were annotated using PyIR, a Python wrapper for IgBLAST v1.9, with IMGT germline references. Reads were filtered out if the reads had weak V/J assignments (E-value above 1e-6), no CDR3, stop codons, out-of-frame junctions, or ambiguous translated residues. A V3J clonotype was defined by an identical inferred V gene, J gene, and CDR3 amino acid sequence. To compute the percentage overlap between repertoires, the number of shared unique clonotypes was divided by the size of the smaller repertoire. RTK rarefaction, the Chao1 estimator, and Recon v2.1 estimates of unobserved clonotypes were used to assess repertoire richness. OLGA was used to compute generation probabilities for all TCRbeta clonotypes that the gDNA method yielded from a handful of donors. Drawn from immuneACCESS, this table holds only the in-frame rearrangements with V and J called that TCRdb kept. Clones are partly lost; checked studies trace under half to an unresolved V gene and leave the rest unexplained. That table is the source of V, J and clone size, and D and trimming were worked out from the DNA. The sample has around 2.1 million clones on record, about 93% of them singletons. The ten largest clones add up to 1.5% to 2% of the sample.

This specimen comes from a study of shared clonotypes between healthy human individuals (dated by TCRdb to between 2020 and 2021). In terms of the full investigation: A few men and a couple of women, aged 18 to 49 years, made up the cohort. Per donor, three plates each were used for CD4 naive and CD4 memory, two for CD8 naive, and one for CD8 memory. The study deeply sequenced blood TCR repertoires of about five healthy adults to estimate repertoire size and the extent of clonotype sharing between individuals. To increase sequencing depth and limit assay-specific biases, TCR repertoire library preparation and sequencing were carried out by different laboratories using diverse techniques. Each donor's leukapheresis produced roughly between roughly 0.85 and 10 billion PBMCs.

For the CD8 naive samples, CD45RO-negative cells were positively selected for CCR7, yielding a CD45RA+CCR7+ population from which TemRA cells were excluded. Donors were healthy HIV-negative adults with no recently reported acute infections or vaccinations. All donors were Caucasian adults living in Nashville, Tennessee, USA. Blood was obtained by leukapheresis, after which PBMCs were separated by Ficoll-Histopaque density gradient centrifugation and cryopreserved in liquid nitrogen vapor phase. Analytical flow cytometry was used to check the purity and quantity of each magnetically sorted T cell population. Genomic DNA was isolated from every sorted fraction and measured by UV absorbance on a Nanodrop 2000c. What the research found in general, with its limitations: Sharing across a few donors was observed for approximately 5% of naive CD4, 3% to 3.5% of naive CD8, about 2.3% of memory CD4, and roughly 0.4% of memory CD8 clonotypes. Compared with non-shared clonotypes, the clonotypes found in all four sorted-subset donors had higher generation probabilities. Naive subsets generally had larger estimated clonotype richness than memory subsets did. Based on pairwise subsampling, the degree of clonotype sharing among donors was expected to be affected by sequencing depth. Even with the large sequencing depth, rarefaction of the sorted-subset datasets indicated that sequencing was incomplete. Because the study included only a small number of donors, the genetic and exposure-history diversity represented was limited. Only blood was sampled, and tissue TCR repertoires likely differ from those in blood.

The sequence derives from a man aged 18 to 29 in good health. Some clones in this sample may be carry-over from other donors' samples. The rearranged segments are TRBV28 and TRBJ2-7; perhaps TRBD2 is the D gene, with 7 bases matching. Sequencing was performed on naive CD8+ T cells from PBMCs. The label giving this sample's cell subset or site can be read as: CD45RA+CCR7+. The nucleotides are TGTGCCAGCAGTCTCGGGGGGCCCTACGAGCAGTACTTC. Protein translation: CASSLGGPYEQYF.